These 4 T cell receptor beta chains originate from one sample sequenced in a study of technical replicates of blood from a handful of donors. The repertoire was sequenced with immunoSEQ multiplex PCR; TCRdb's copy has only in-frame clones and lacks some. Here the sample spans tens of thousands of clones, about 90% being singletons. The specimen was T cells isolated from PBMCs. The receptors derive from a human donor in good health.

CDR3 sequence reads: CASKQGYDQPQHF. The CDR3 bases are TGTGCCAGCAAACAGGGGTACGATCAGCCCCAGCATTTT. This rearrangement joins TRBV6-5 to TRBJ1-5; 7 bases align to TRBD1. Losses at the gene ends were 7 bases for V and 5 bases for J; bases not matched to a gene: 5. CDR3 size: 13 residues. CDR1 and CDR2 (germline): MNHEY, SVGAGI.

The rearrangement links TRBV29-1 to TRBJ1-1, with 8 bases matching TRBD1. The trim removed 6 bases at V and 8 bases at J, leaving 14 bases unmatched. Germline CDR1 reads SQVTM; CDR2 reads ANQGSEA. The CDR3 has 14 amino acids. The CDR3 DNA reads TGCAGCGTCTGGGCGGGGGACAGGCAGAAAGAAGCTTTCTTT. It codes for CSVWAGDRQKEAFF.

CDR3 bases: TGTGCCAGCAGTTTATCACGTGCGGGGGGGACCCCCTACGAGCAGTACTTC. Amino acids: CASSLSRAGGTPYEQYF. The V call is TRBV27, the J call TRBJ2-7; 9 nucleotides agree with TRBD2. This CDR3 is 17 amino acids long. The junction had 8 bases not matched to a gene; V was cut back by 0 bases and J by 2 bases. Germline V gene sequence: CDR1 MNHEY, CDR2 SMNVEV (reference sequence).

The genes are TRBV19 and TRBJ1-2, with TRBD1 matching 10 bases. Germline V gene sequence: CDR1 LNHDA, CDR2 SQIVND (reference sequence). The V segment lost 10 bases and the J segment 4 bases; nucleotides outside the gene matches: 9. CDR3 length equals 14 residues. The CDR3 DNA sequence: TGTGCCACAACATCGGGGACAGGGGCCTATGGCTACACCTTC. Encoded protein: CATTSGTGAYGYTF.